The clone carrying this TCR beta chain was picked up a small number of times. Trimming stripped 2 bases from V and 11 bases from J, with 13 bases between. In germline, CDR1 is GTSNPN, CDR2 SVGIG (reference sequence). This CDR3 contains 12 residues. The method was immunoSEQ multiplex PCR; TCRdb's version includes in-frame clones alone and lacks a portion of them. The table records over 150,000 clones, 86% of them present only once. The data are from a study of cytomegalovirus exposure and HLA in healthy donors. Study context: In a later analysis, the 120 or so validation repertoires were reported to have used the same platform as the 600 to 700 first-cohort repertoires.

What was sequenced was PBMCs. This receptor was taken from a woman aged 25 to 45 in good health and CMV-seronegative. The chain uses TRBV30 and TRBJ1-5; D is unclear. The CDR3 coding sequence is TGTGCCTGGAGTTCCGGGGTCCGGGCCCAGCATTTT. This codes for CAWSSGVRAQHF. Drawing the rest from reference TRBV30 and TRBJ1-5, the complete variable domain is SQTIHQWPATLVQPVGSPLSLECTVEGTSNPNLYWYRQAAGRGLQLLFYSVGIGQISSEVPQNLSASRPQDRQFILSSKKLLLSDSGFYLCAWSSGVRAQHFGDGTRLSIL.